Each of the 21 T cell receptor beta chains below was sequenced from the same sample in a study of OX40 agonist ivuxolimab in advanced cancers. Sequencing was performed with immunoSEQ multiplex PCR; in TCRdb, only in-frame clones are kept and a portion is missing. The table lists fewer than 60,000 clones, roughly 90% of them singletons. The source was CD4+ or CD8+ T cells sorted from blood, collected in a trial of the OX40 agonist ivuxolimab. The receptors come from an adult with an advanced solid tumor such as melanoma, head and neck, liver or kidney cancer.

The chain combines TRBV7-8 with TRBJ1-1; 8 bases fit TRBD1. The CDR3 is 13 residues long. From germline, CDR1 is SGHVS and CDR2 FQNEAQ. The junction had 1 base not matched to a gene; V was cut back by 1 base and J by 6 bases. As DNA, the CDR3 is TGTGCCAGCAGCTTAGTCAGGGGGCCTGAAGCTTTCTTT. Translating it yields CASSLVRGPEAFF.

CDR3 in DNA: TGTGCCAGCAGTTACAGGGGAGGGAATCAGCCCCAGCATTTT. It specifies CASSYRGGNQPQHF. The chain uses TRBV6-7 and TRBJ1-5, with a weak D call TRBD1 (5 bases). TRBV6-7 is classed as an ORF, of uncertain function. The CDR3 contains 14 residues. The V gene lost 2 bases and the J gene lost 4 bases, with 9 bases spanning the gap.

The J gene is TRBJ1-1, the V gene TRBV7-9, with D possibly being TRBD1 (5 bases). The CDR3 length is 16 residues. Trimming left V 1 base short and J 0 bases short, with 12 bases between. Germline assignment: CDR1 SEHNR and CDR2 FQNEAQ (reference sequence). The CDR3 loop reads CASSLVGRDLNTEAFF. In DNA form, the CDR3 reads TGTGCCAGCAGCTTAGTGGGCAGGGATCTGAACACTGAAGCTTTCTTT.

V is TRBV5-4 and J is TRBJ2-7, with 8 bases lining up with TRBD1. The V gene end was trimmed by 4 bases and the J gene end by 3 bases; junction bases not matched to a gene: 6. Germline loops: CDR1 SGHNT, CDR2 YYREEE (reference sequence). The CDR3 loop spans 14 amino acids. The CDR3 is CASSRGQGNYEQYF. The CDR3 coding sequence is TGTGCCAGCAGCCGAGGACAGGGCAACTACGAGCAGTACTTC. The full variable domain, in which reference TRBV5-4 and TRBJ2-7 provide the parts outside the CDR3, is ETGVTQSPTHLIKTRGQQVTLRCSSQSGHNTVSWYQQALGQGPQFIFQYYREEENGRGNFPPRFSGLQFPNYSSELNVNALELDDSALYLCASSRGQGNYEQYFGPGTRLTVT.

V usage is TRBV7-2 and J usage is TRBJ1-5; weak D call: TRBD1 (5 bases). The germline V and J ends were trimmed by 5 bases and 6 bases, with 14 bases remaining between them. CDR1 and CDR2 (germline): SGHTA, FQGNSA. The CDR3 sequence is 14 residues long. CDR3 in DNA: TGTGCCAGCAGCGCCGACAGAGCCTTTCAGCCCCAGCATTTT. Its protein is CASSADRAFQPQHF.

The rearrangement links TRBV9 to TRBJ2-2, with 7 nucleotides matching TRBD1. This CDR3 is 16 amino acids long. Trimming took 4 bases from V and 6 from J; bases not matched to a gene: 12. Germline values: CDR1 SGDLS, CDR2 YYNGEE. Here the CDR3 DNA reads TGTGCCAGCAGCCCCACTCCGACAGGGTGGGCCGGGGAGCTGTTTTTT. Amino acids: CASSPTPTGWAGELFF.

This clone appeared a single time. This sequence joins TRBV27 and TRBJ2-5; 7 bases map to TRBD1. The closer fit of TRBJ2-7 to the DNA end suggests the J call may be wrong. Germline V lookup: CDR1 MNHEY, CDR2 SMNVEV (reference sequence). This CDR3 comprises 15 residues. The CDR3 DNA sequence: TGTGCCAGCAGTTTTGGGGACAGACCTATCTACGAGCAGTACTTC. This gives the protein CASSFGDRPIYEQYF.

The V call is TRBV7-9, the J call TRBJ1-1; the D gene is possibly TRBD1 (5 bases). The CDR3 runs to 14 residues. Germline assignment: CDR1 SEHNR and CDR2 FQNEAQ (reference sequence). Trimming removed 1 base from V and 1 base from J, with 7 bases in between. The CDR3 loop is CASSLGQGNTEAFF. The CDR3 bases are TGTGCCAGCAGCTTAGGGCAGGGGAACACTGAAGCTTTCTTT. Combining the CDR3 with reference TRBV7-9 and TRBJ1-1 gives the whole variable domain DTGVSQNPRHKITKRGQNVTFRCDPISEHNRLYWYRQTLGQGPEFLTYFQNEAQLEKSRLLSDRFSAERPKGSFSTLEIQRTEQGDSAMYLCASSLGQGNTEAFFGQGTRLTVV.

The CDR3 loop is CASSEENTGELFF. CDR3 DNA sequence: TGTGCCAGCAGTGAGGAGAACACCGGGGAGCTGTTTTTT. The rearrangement joins TRBV6-4 to TRBJ2-2; the D is unclear. Germline-derived CDR1 and CDR2 are MRHNA and SNTAGT. V lost 3 bases and J lost 1, with 3 bases in between. This CDR3 has 13 amino acids.

This clone was counted a single time. This chain's CDR3 is CASSARNNEQFF. The CDR3 coding sequence is TGTGCCAGCAGCGCGAGAAACAATGAGCAGTTCTTC. The chain couples TRBV5-4 to TRBJ2-1; D gene uncertain. Trimming stripped 4 bases from V and 5 bases from J, with 7 bases between. The CDR3 covers 12 residues. Germline CDR1 SGHNT, CDR2 YYREEE (reference sequence).

The V call is TRBV29-1, the J call TRBJ2-1, with D possibly matching TRBD2 (6 bases). CDR3 length equals 15 residues. Per germline, CDR1 SQVTM and CDR2 ANQGSEA. Between the trimmed V and J ends, which lost 1 base and 2 bases, there was a span of 12 bases. CDR3 nucleotide sequence: TGCAGCGTTGAAGCCCGAGGGAGGACCTACAATGAGCAGTTCTTC. It encodes CSVEARGRTYNEQFF.

The chain is built from TRBV7-9 and TRBJ1-4; D is perhaps TRBD1 (5 bases). The germline V and J ends were trimmed by 6 bases and 8 bases, with 19 bases remaining between them. CDR3 size: 15 residues. Germline V lookup: CDR1 SEHNR, CDR2 FQNEAQ (reference sequence). The CDR3 DNA is TGTGCCAGCAGTCCCTTCGGGACGGTACGGGAAAAACTGTTTTTT. Protein sequence: CASSPFGTVREKLFF.

The chain combines TRBV28 with TRBJ1-5; unclear D gene. Per germline, CDR1 MDHEN and CDR2 SYDVKM. The CDR3 loop spans 14 amino acids. The V end lost 5 bases, the J end lost 3 bases, and 11 bases lay between the germline ends. CDR3 in DNA: TGTGCCAGCAGTGAAATGACGGACAATCAGCCCCAGCATTTT. The encoded protein is CASSEMTDNQPQHF.

This rearrangement joins TRBV7-2 to TRBJ2-2, with D possibly TRBD2 on 5 matching bases. V lost 5 bases and J 4 bases, leaving 11 bases between the germline ends. This CDR3 spans 14 amino acids. Germline assignment: CDR1 SGHTA and CDR2 FQGNSA. The CDR3: CASSRTLGTGELFF. CDR3 sequence (DNA): TGTGCCAGCAGCCGGACTTTGGGCACCGGGGAGCTGTTTTTT.

The V and J genes are TRBV7-2 and TRBJ1-5, with unresolved D. The CDR3 has 14 amino acids. Germline V gene sequence: CDR1 SGHTA, CDR2 FQGNSA. The V gene lost 2 bases and the J gene lost 7 bases, with 12 bases spanning the gap. CDR3: CASSLRDPGQPQHF. CDR3 nucleotides: TGTGCCAGCAGCTTAAGAGATCCGGGACAGCCCCAGCATTTT.

This rearrangement joins TRBV2 to TRBJ2-3; TRBD1 matches 10 bases. This CDR3 is 14 amino acids long. Germline assignment: CDR1 SNHLY and CDR2 FYNNEI. Trimming cost V 5 bases and J 3 bases; bases outside gene matches: 2. CDR3 region: CASSRQGATDTQYF. Written as DNA, the CDR3 is TGTGCCAGCAGTCGACAGGGGGCAACAGATACGCAGTATTTT.

The V call is TRBV11-2, the J call TRBJ1-1; 7 bases are shared with TRBD1. The V and J ends lost 4 bases and 4 bases, in that order; junction bases with no gene match: 9. CDR3 length: 15 amino acids. Germline CDR1 SGHAT, CDR2 FQNNGV. The CDR3 region is CASSSTTGLSTEAFF. The CDR3 region has the DNA TGTGCCAGCAGCTCCACGACAGGGTTGAGCACTGAAGCTTTCTTT.

The CDR3 DNA reads TGTGCCATCAGCCGCCCGGCAGTTTACGAGCAGTACTTC. Protein product: CAISRPAVYEQYF. This chain connects TRBV6-5 to TRBJ2-7; D is undetermined. There are 13 residues in the CDR3. V lost 10 bases to trimming and J lost 4 bases, with 17 bases between them. CDR1 is MNHEY, CDR2 SVGAGI, per germline.

This chain links TRBV7-2 with TRBJ1-5, with TRBD1 matching over 8 bases. The germline V gene has CDR1 SGHTA and CDR2 FQGNSA. CDR3 length: 14 residues. V lost 2 bases to trimming and J lost 6 bases; unmatched junction nucleotides: 3. This CDR3 is CASSLTGGSQPQHF. CDR3 bases: TGTGCCAGCAGCTTAACAGGGGGTAGTCAGCCCCAGCATTTT.

The rearrangement joins TRBV5-6 to TRBJ1-3; no clear D gene. Trimming shortened V by 3 bases and J by 0 bases, and 13 bases separated the two germline ends. The germline V gene encodes CDR1 SGHDT and CDR2 YYEEEE. The CDR3 contains 16 residues. The CDR3 DNA is TGTGCCAGCAGCTACGTCAGACTCGACTCTGGAAACACCATATATTTT. This encodes CASSYVRLDSGNTIYF.

The V gene is TRBV18, the J gene TRBJ2-4; 14 bases fit TRBD2. The CDR3 sequence is 18 residues long. From germline, CDR1 is KGHSH and CDR2 LQKENI. V was pared by 3 bases and J by 1 base, with 5 bases of the junction left unmatched. The CDR3 reads CASSPTRTSGGAKNIQYF. The CDR3 region has the DNA TGTGCCAGCTCACCCACCAGGACTAGCGGGGGGGCCAAAAACATTCAGTACTTC.